Listed below are T cell receptor beta chains from one sample, sequenced in a study of T cells in Graves' hyperthyroidism and ophthalmopathy. Using its own MiXCR run on the multiplex PCR reads, TCRdb lists one record per CDR3 protein. Of about 600,000 distinct CDR3 sequences listed, roughly a sixth were seen once; the top ten hold around 3.3%. Sample: blood. The origin of the receptors is a woman aged 40-49 years with Graves' ophthalmopathy. Each CDR3 is given with its conserved first and last residue. A D gene is named only where the DNA matches it firmly. Part of the rows lack a size; the others show once, few, many or a class for expanded clones.

cdr3_aa cdr3_nt j_call clone_size v_call d_call
CASSLTSGRARSDTQYF TGCGCCAGCAGCTTGACTAGCGGGAGGGCCAGGTCAGATACGCAGTATTTT TRBJ2-3 many TRBV5-1 TRBD2
CAIKIGDTGELFF TGTGCCATCAAGATCGGAGACACCGGGGAGCTGTTTTTT TRBJ2-2 - TRBV10-3 -
CASSLGQNGYTF TGTGCCAGCAGCTTGGGGCAGAACGGCTACACCTTC TRBJ1-2 many TRBV5-5 -
CASSPSGTRNKSLHF TGCGCCAGCAGCCCTTCCGGGACACGGAATAAGTCCCTCCACTTT TRBJ1-6 - TRBV5-1 -
CASSDGLAGGYEQYF TGTGCCAGCAGTGATGGACTAGCGGGAGGATACGAGCAGTACTTC TRBJ2-7 - TRBV25-1 TRBD2
CASSLPGQGSQPQHF TGTGCCAGCAGTCTACCTGGACAGGGAAGTCAGCCCCAGCATTTT TRBJ1-5 - TRBV6-2/TRBV6-3 TRBD1
CSAQTPGTSGASTDTQYF TGCAGTGCGCAGACTCCCGGGACTAGCGGGGCGAGCACAGATACGCAGTATTTT TRBJ2-3 many TRBV20-1 TRBD2
CASSFQVGGELFF TGTGCCAGCAGCTTCCAGGTCGGCGGGGAGCTGTTTTTT TRBJ2-2 many TRBV7-3 -
CASSTTGFATGEQYF TGTGCCAGCAGCACGACGGGGTTCGCTACCGGCGAGCAGTACTTC TRBJ2-7 few TRBV12-3/TRBV12-4 -
CASSDLTGRTEAFF TGTGCCAGCAGTGATCTGACAGGGCGCACTGAAGCTTTCTTT TRBJ1-1 many TRBV27 TRBD1
CASSEAGGAETQYF TGTGCCAGCAGTGAAGCGGGAGGGGCAGAGACCCAGTACTTC TRBJ2-5 many TRBV2 TRBD2
CASSQPTVGMETQYF TGCGCCAGCAGCCAACCTACAGTGGGGATGGAGACCCAGTACTTC TRBJ2-5 many TRBV5-1 -
CASSLAGVNNEQFF TGTGCCAGCAGCCTAGCGGGAGTTAACAATGAGCAGTTCTTC TRBJ2-1 - TRBV6-1 TRBD2
CASSPPAGARNEQFF TGTGCCAGCAGCCCCCCGGCAGGGGCCCGAAATGAGCAGTTCTTC TRBJ2-1 few TRBV7-9 -
CASVADRARMNTEAFF TGTGCCAGCGTAGCCGACAGGGCAAGAATGAACACTGAAGCTTTCTTT TRBJ1-1 many TRBV2 TRBD1
CASSQMSGVTEAFF TGTGCCAGCAGCCAAATGAGTGGGGTCACTGAAGCTTTCTTT TRBJ1-1 many TRBV3-1 -
CASSQGPGTTQYF TGTGCCAGCAGCCAAGGACCAGGGACGACGCAGTATTTT TRBJ2-3 many TRBV3-1 -
CASSQATGDTQYF TGTGCCAGCAGCCAAGCGACAGGGGATACGCAGTATTTT TRBJ2-3 many TRBV3-1 TRBD1
CASSQNEAEAFF TGTGCCAGCTCACAAAACGAAGCTGAAGCTTTCTTT TRBJ1-1 many TRBV18 -
CAWSGTYAEPQHF TGTGCCTGGAGTGGGACCTACGCGGAGCCCCAGCATTTT TRBJ1-5 many TRBV30 -
CASSQDSDETQYF TGTGCCAGCAGCCAGGACTCAGACGAGACCCAGTACTTC TRBJ2-5 many TRBV11-2 -
CASRGQGYNSPLHF TGTGCCAGCAGGGGACAGGGGTATAATTCACCCCTCCACTTT TRBJ1-6 many TRBV12-3/TRBV12-4 TRBD1
CASGGLEGSTDTQYF TGTGCCAGCGGCGGACTAGAGGGGAGCACAGATACGCAGTATTTT TRBJ2-3 - TRBV6-1 TRBD2
CSASGGTATYEQYF TGCAGTGCTAGCGGTGGGACAGCTACCTACGAGCAGTACTTC TRBJ2-7 - TRBV20-1 TRBD1
CSARDSGGQRYEQYF TGCAGTGCTAGAGATTCGGGAGGACAGCGCTACGAGCAGTACTTC TRBJ2-7 few TRBV20-1 -
CASGNGGALSTGELFF TGTGCCAGCGGAAACGGGGGGGCGTTATCCACCGGGGAGCTGTTTTTT TRBJ2-2 few TRBV6-2/TRBV6-3 TRBD2
CASSLGTVNGYTF TGTGCCAGCAGCCTAGGGACAGTGAATGGCTACACCTTC TRBJ1-2 many TRBV5-6 TRBD1
CSALEETQYF TGCAGCGCCCTCGAAGAGACCCAGTACTTC TRBJ2-5 - TRBV29-1 -
CSATYGTPVSGQYF TGCAGTGCTACCTACGGGACTCCCGTCTCGGGTCAGTACTTC TRBJ2-4 - TRBV20-1 -
CAWSPTGSYGYTF TGTGCCTGGAGCCCGACAGGGTCGTATGGCTACACCTTC TRBJ1-2 many TRBV30 TRBD1
CATSPAKGHASGNTIYF TGTGCCACCAGCCCGGCTAAGGGACACGCTTCTGGAAACACCATATATTTT TRBJ1-3 - TRBV15 -
CASSLTTGGASGNTIYF TGTGCCAGCAGCCTAACTACAGGGGGCGCCTCTGGAAACACCATATATTTT TRBJ1-3 many TRBV12-3/TRBV12-4 TRBD1
CAPMVGTGVYEQYF TGTGCCCCTATGGTCGGGACAGGGGTTTACGAGCAGTACTTC TRBJ2-7 many TRBV2 TRBD1
CASSWPSGPQETQYF TGTGCCAGCAGTTGGCCTAGCGGGCCGCAAGAGACCCAGTACTTC TRBJ2-5 few TRBV6-1 TRBD2
CASSRGQGKLNEQFF TGTGCCAGCAGTAGAGGACAGGGGAAACTCAATGAGCAGTTCTTC TRBJ2-1 many TRBV7-9 TRBD1
CASSLYEGTVQTEAFF TGCGCCAGCAGCTTATACGAAGGGACAGTGCAGACTGAAGCTTTCTTT TRBJ1-1 many TRBV5-1 TRBD1
CASRPRTSGRAYEQYF TGTGCCAGCAGGCCGAGGACTAGCGGGAGGGCCTACGAGCAGTACTTC TRBJ2-7 many TRBV28 TRBD2
CASTRLGQGTEAFF TGTGCCAGCACCCGGTTGGGGCAGGGCACTGAAGCTTTCTTT TRBJ1-1 - TRBV6-1 -
CASSLRSRVIYEQYF TGTGCCAGCAGCTTAAGGTCCAGGGTGATCTACGAGCAGTACTTC TRBJ2-7 many TRBV11-2 -
CASSSSSGGRTQYF TGTGCCAGCAGCTCCTCCTCTGGGGGGCGTACGCAGTATTTT TRBJ2-3 few TRBV7-3 -
CASSEEGGTTEAFF TGTGCCAGCAGTGAAGAGGGGGGGACCACTGAAGCTTTCTTT TRBJ1-1 many TRBV6-4 -
CASSLLLGLDTEAFF TGTGCCAGCAGCTTGCTCCTCGGTTTAGACACTGAAGCTTTCTTT TRBJ1-1 many TRBV7-2 -
CASSFVGRSGIEQFF TGTGCCAGCAGTTTTGTGGGGCGGAGCGGGATTGAGCAGTTCTTC TRBJ2-1 few TRBV12-3/TRBV12-4 TRBD2
CASSLGLADSYNEQFF TGTGCCAGCAGCCTCGGACTAGCGGATTCCTACAATGAGCAGTTCTTC TRBJ2-1 many TRBV3-1 TRBD2
CSARPGQARNQPQHF TGCAGTGCTAGACCGGGACAGGCTCGCAATCAGCCCCAGCATTTT TRBJ1-5 - TRBV20-1 TRBD1
CASSFKVYGYTF TGTGCCAGCAGTTTTAAGGTCTATGGCTACACCTTC TRBJ1-2 many TRBV28 -
CASGGTGGNFNYGYTF TGTGCCAGCGGTGGTACTGGGGGGAATTTTAACTATGGCTACACCTTC TRBJ1-2 few TRBV6-1 -
CASSLDQPLGTQYF TGCGCCAGCAGCCTTGACCAACCATTGGGCACCCAGTACTTC TRBJ2-5 - TRBV5-1 -
CASSPPRGTYEQYF TGTGCCAGCAGCCCTCCCCGGGGAACCTACGAGCAGTACTTC TRBJ2-7 many TRBV11-1 -
CASSQEGFSGQETQYF TGTGCCAGCAGCCAAGAGGGCTTTAGCGGCCAAGAGACCCAGTACTTC TRBJ2-5 many TRBV3-1 -
CSVEDRWGPNIQYF TGCAGCGTTGAAGATCGCTGGGGACCTAACATTCAGTACTTC TRBJ2-4 few TRBV29-1 -
CASSLGEQSYNEQFF TGCGCCAGCAGCTTAGGTGAGCAATCCTACAATGAGCAGTTCTTC TRBJ2-1 many TRBV5-1 -